Listed below are T cell receptor beta chains from one sample, sequenced in a study of CD8 T cells in Susac syndrome. TCRdb ran MiXCR on the immunoSEQ multiplex PCR reads and lists one entry per CDR3 protein. Among about 300,000 distinct CDR3 sequences listed, about 88% were seen once. The material sequenced was CD8+ T cells from PBMCs. Receptor source: a human donor with multiple sclerosis. CDR3s include the opening cysteine and the closing phenylalanine or tryptophan. D genes are given only for firm matches. The size of a clone is reported for some rows only, either as once, few or many, or as a class for expanded clones.

J gene: TRBJ2-7
clone size: .
V gene: TRBV27
D gene: .
CDR3 DNA: TGTGCCAGCAGTTGGGGTGCAGCCTCCTACGAGCAGTACTTC
CDR3 protein: CASSWGAASYEQYF

J gene: TRBJ1-2
clone size: .
V gene: TRBV30
D gene: .
CDR3 DNA: TGTGCCGCGCAGCGAACCAACTATGGCTACACCTTC
CDR3 protein: CAAQRTNYGYTF

J gene: TRBJ2-7
clone size: once
V gene: TRBV19
D gene: .
CDR3 DNA: TGTGCCAGTAGTATCCGGGTTAGCTCCTACGAGCAGTACTTC
CDR3 protein: CASSIRVSSYEQYF

J gene: TRBJ1-1
clone size: .
V gene: TRBV5-5
D gene: .
CDR3 DNA: TGTGCCAGCAGCTCCCACGGGGTTCTGGGCACTGAAGCTTTCTTT
CDR3 protein: CASSSHGVLGTEAFF

J gene: TRBJ2-7
clone size: .
V gene: TRBV6-6
D gene: .
CDR3 DNA: TGTGCCAGCAGTAAACCCGACAGGTCCTACGAGCAGTACTTC
CDR3 protein: CASSKPDRSYEQYF

J gene: TRBJ1-1
clone size: .
V gene: TRBV12-2
D gene: .
CDR3 DNA: TGTGCAAGTCGCTTGTCGGGGACTCACACTGAAGCTTTCTTT
CDR3 protein: CASRLSGTHTEAFF

J gene: TRBJ2-3
clone size: .
V gene: TRBV15
D gene: TRBD2
CDR3 DNA: TGTGCCACCAGCAGAGATGCCCTAGCGGGAGCCTCAGATACGCAGTATTTT
CDR3 protein: CATSRDALAGASDTQYF

J gene: TRBJ2-7
clone size: .
V gene: TRBV4-2
D gene: .
CDR3 DNA: TGTGCCAGCAGCCAAGATCAAGGAGGGGGCTGGGACGAGCAGTACTTC
CDR3 protein: CASSQDQGGGWDEQYF

J gene: TRBJ2-7
clone size: few
V gene: TRBV5-1
D gene: .
CDR3 DNA: TGCGCCAGCAGCTTCACAGGGAGGGGATACGAGCAGTACTTC
CDR3 protein: CASSFTGRGYEQYF

J gene: TRBJ2-5
clone size: .
V gene: TRBV4-3
D gene: .
CDR3 DNA: TGCGCCAGCAGCCAAGGAACCAGCTACCAAGAGACCCAGTACTTC
CDR3 protein: CASSQGTSYQETQYF

J gene: TRBJ1-5
clone size: .
V gene: TRBV27
D gene: TRBD1
CDR3 DNA: TGTGCCAGCAGTTTATATGGGACAGAAGGCAATCAGCCCCAGCATTTT
CDR3 protein: CASSLYGTEGNQPQHF

J gene: TRBJ2-7
clone size: .
V gene: TRBV29-1
D gene: .
CDR3 DNA: TGCAGCGTTCTGGAGGTTGGGTTGGCCTACGAGCAGTACTTC
CDR3 protein: CSVLEVGLAYEQYF

J gene: TRBJ2-3
clone size: .
V gene: TRBV2
D gene: TRBD1
CDR3 DNA: TGTGCCAGCAGTGTAAGACAGGGGCTCACAGATACGCAGTATTTT
CDR3 protein: CASSVRQGLTDTQYF

J gene: TRBJ2-3
clone size: .
V gene: TRBV4-2
D gene: .
CDR3 DNA: TGTGCCAGCAGCCAAGATCTGGACCCCGATACGCAGTATTTT
CDR3 protein: CASSQDLDPDTQYF

J gene: TRBJ2-2
clone size: .
V gene: TRBV9
D gene: .
CDR3 DNA: TGTGCCAGCGTAGGGGACACCGGGGAGCTGTTTTTT
CDR3 protein: CASVGDTGELFF

J gene: TRBJ2-7
clone size: .
V gene: TRBV28
D gene: TRBD2
CDR3 DNA: TGTGCCACCTCGTTCCGGGGGGAAGAGCAGTACTTC
CDR3 protein: CATSFRGEEQYF

J gene: TRBJ2-1
clone size: .
V gene: TRBV12-3/TRBV12-4
D gene: .
CDR3 DNA: TGTGCCAGCAGTTTAGCGCTATCCGGATCCTACAATGAGCAGTTCTTC
CDR3 protein: CASSLALSGSYNEQFF